The 6 T cell receptor beta chains below were found in one sample sequenced in a study of blood T cell repertoires in COVID-19. Method: immunoSEQ multiplex PCR; TCRdb's copy keeps in-frame clones and lacks some. The sample lists approximately 190,000 clones, under 90% occurring once. The sequenced sample consisted of peripheral blood. These receptors came from a man between 60 and 75 years old with acute or convalescent COVID-19.

The CDR3 region has the DNA TGTGCCAGCAGCCAAGGGCAGGGGGCGGCCGGGGAGCTGTTTTTT. It is translated as CASSQGQGAAGELFF. The V call is TRBV3-1 (or the pseudogene TRBV3-2), the J call TRBJ2-2; 8 bases are shared with TRBD1. CDR3 length: 15 amino acids. The germline gives CDR1 LGHDT, CDR2 YNNKEL (reference sequence). After removal of 1 base from V and 6 bases from J, the junction contained 4 bases not matched to a gene.

The chain has TRBV12-3 or TRBV12-4 and TRBJ1-5; D is uncertain. The CDR3 covers 13 residues. Trimming left V 5 bases short and J 5 bases short, with 10 bases between. CDR3 DNA: TGTGCCAGCAGTACCCGTCGGGATCAGCCCCAGCATTTT. Amino acids: CASSTRRDQPQHF.

This clone was found once. The chain has TRBV7-6 and TRBJ2-7; 7 nucleotides align to TRBD1. The germline CDR1 and CDR2 sequences are SGHVS and FNYEAQ. CDR3 length equals 11 residues. Trimming at V came to 4 bases and at J to 7 bases, leaving 1 base not matched to a gene. The CDR3 nucleotides read TGTGCCAGCAGCTGGGGACAGGAGCAGTACTTC. Its translation is CASSWGQEQYF. The full variable domain, its missing parts supplied by reference TRBV7-6 and TRBJ2-7, is GAGVSQSPRYKVTKRGQDVALRCDPISGHVSLYWYRQALGQGPEFLTYFNYEAQQDKSGLPNDRFSAERPEGSISTLTIQRTEQRDSAMYRCASSWGQEQYFGPGTRLTVT.

The CDR3 DNA is TGTGCCAGCAGCCCAGCGGGAGGATCCTACGAGCAGTACTTC. This translates into CASSPAGGSYEQYF. The chain uses TRBV5-8 and TRBJ2-7; TRBD2 matches at 9 bases. The junction had 3 bases not matched to a gene; V was cut back by 4 bases and J by 1 base. The CDR3 runs 14 residues. Germline V CDR1 and CDR2: SGHTS, YDEGEE.

The gene calls are TRBV10-2 and TRBJ1-5, with D unclear. Per germline, CDR1 WSHSY and CDR2 SAAADI. This CDR3 spans 12 amino acids. The V gene lost 8 bases and the J gene lost 4 bases, with 9 bases spanning the gap. The CDR3 nucleotides are TGCGCCAGCTCGCACTTGAATCAGCCCCAGCATTTT. This sequence encodes CASSHLNQPQHF.

This sequence joins TRBV5-1 and TRBJ2-3; TRBD2 agrees at 8 bases. J gave up 1 base and V 2 bases, and 6 bases lay outside the gene matches. Germline-derived CDR1 and CDR2 are SGHRS and YFSETQ. The CDR3 is made up of 16 amino acids. For the CDR3, the DNA is TGCGCCAGCAGCTTCGGTACTAGCGGTGGCACAGATACGCAGTATTTT. Protein product: CASSFGTSGGTDTQYF.